This T cell receptor beta chain was found in a study of blood T cells in healthy people across ages. A second PCR of roughly 7 to 11 cycles used a sample-barcoded 5' primer and a J-beta primer mix. Every sample gave at least 3 million paired-end reads containing CDR3. In TCRdb, the 5' RACE reads were re-called with MiXCR into one record per CDR3 protein. The table includes 500,000 to 600,000 distinct CDR3 sequences, approximately 27% detected once. The sample consisted of blood. This TCR came from a woman aged 70-85 years in good health.

The DNA of the CDR3 is TGCAGTGCTAGAGATGCTACAGGGAGGGCTAATGAAAAACTGTTTTTT. It yields the protein CSARDATGRANEKLFF. This chain uses TRBV20-1 with TRBJ1-4; the D gene is possibly TRBD1 (6 bases). Trimming took off 0 bases at V and 3 bases at J, with 14 bases between the two ends. From germline, CDR1 is DFQATT and CDR2 SNEGSKA (reference sequence). The CDR3 has 16 amino acids.